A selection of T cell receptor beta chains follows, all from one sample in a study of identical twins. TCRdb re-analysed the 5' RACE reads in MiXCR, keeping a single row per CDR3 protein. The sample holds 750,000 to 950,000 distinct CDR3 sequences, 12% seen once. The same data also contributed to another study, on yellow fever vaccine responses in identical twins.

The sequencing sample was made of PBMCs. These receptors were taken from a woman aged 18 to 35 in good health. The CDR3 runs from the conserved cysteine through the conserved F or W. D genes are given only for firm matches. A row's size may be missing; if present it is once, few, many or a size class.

CDR3nt: TGTGCCAGCAGCTACCTAGGGGGACTCGCCTACGAGCAGTACTTC
CDR3aa: CASSYLGGLAYEQYF
len: 15
d_gene: NA
abundance: NA
v_gene: TRBV7-3
j_gene: TRBJ2-7

CDR3nt: TGTGCCAGCAGCCAAGTTGGGGACATGGACGAGCAGTACTTC
CDR3aa: CASSQVGDMDEQYF
len: 14
d_gene: NA
abundance: NA
v_gene: TRBV4-2
j_gene: TRBJ2-7

CDR3nt: TGTGCCAGCAGCTTAGGGGGCGGGAGGTCCTACGAGCAGTACTTC
CDR3aa: CASSLGGGRSYEQYF
len: 15
d_gene: TRBD2
abundance: NA
v_gene: TRBV11-2
j_gene: TRBJ2-7

CDR3nt: TGTGCCAGCAGTTACTCTACCGGGTTCGGCGGCTACACCTTC
CDR3aa: CASSYSTGFGGYTF
len: 14
d_gene: NA
abundance: many
v_gene: TRBV6-2/TRBV6-3
j_gene: TRBJ1-2

CDR3nt: TGTGCCAGCAGCCCCAGTCTCTTGAGACAGGGTGCCAAAAACATTCAGTACTTC
CDR3aa: CASSPSLLRQGAKNIQYF
len: 18
d_gene: TRBD1
abundance: NA
v_gene: TRBV13
j_gene: TRBJ2-4

CDR3nt: TGCGCCAGCAGCTTGGGGGACGGACCGAATTCACCCCTCCACTTT
CDR3aa: CASSLGDGPNSPLHF
len: 15
d_gene: NA
abundance: few
v_gene: TRBV5-1
j_gene: TRBJ1-6

CDR3nt: TGCAGCGCCCGGGTGTTTAGCGGGAACACAGATACGCAGTATTTT
CDR3aa: CSARVFSGNTDTQYF
len: 15
d_gene: TRBD2
abundance: NA
v_gene: TRBV29-1
j_gene: TRBJ2-3

CDR3nt: TGCGCCAGCAGCCCCACTAGCCGCAATGAGCAGTTCTTC
CDR3aa: CASSPTSRNEQFF
len: 13
d_gene: NA
abundance: NA
v_gene: TRBV4-1
j_gene: TRBJ2-1

CDR3nt: TGCGCCAGCAGCTCATTTACTAGCGGGAGCCCAGATACGCAGTATTTT
CDR3aa: CASSSFTSGSPDTQYF
len: 16
d_gene: TRBD2
abundance: NA
v_gene: TRBV5-1
j_gene: TRBJ2-3

CDR3nt: TGCAGTGCTAGTGGCGTGGAGCGGGGAAGCACAGATACGCAGTATTTT
CDR3aa: CSASGVERGSTDTQYF
len: 16
d_gene: TRBD2
abundance: NA
v_gene: TRBV20-1
j_gene: TRBJ2-3

CDR3nt: TGTGCCAGCAGCCAAGAGGCTAGCGGGGGCACCACAGATACGCAGTATTTT
CDR3aa: CASSQEASGGTTDTQYF
len: 17
d_gene: TRBD2
abundance: few
v_gene: TRBV3-1
j_gene: TRBJ2-3

CDR3nt: TGTGCCAGCAGTTCTCAGGCCGGCATGAATCAGCCCCAGCATTTT
CDR3aa: CASSSQAGMNQPQHF
len: 15
d_gene: NA
abundance: NA
v_gene: TRBV6-2/TRBV6-3
j_gene: TRBJ1-5

CDR3nt: TGTGCCAGCAGACCCTCGGCGGGGGGCCGATTCACTGAAGCTTTCTTT
CDR3aa: CASRPSAGGRFTEAFF
len: 16
d_gene: NA
abundance: NA
v_gene: TRBV28
j_gene: TRBJ1-1

CDR3nt: TGTGCCAGCAGCTATCGACTAGCGGGAGCCGAGCAGTACTTC
CDR3aa: CASSYRLAGAEQYF
len: 14
d_gene: TRBD2
abundance: NA
v_gene: TRBV12-3/TRBV12-4
j_gene: TRBJ2-7

CDR3nt: TGTGCCAGCAGTCTCGCCGGGACAGGGTACTACGAGCAGTACTTC
CDR3aa: CASSLAGTGYYEQYF
len: 15
d_gene: TRBD1
abundance: many
v_gene: TRBV12-3/TRBV12-4
j_gene: TRBJ2-7

CDR3nt: TGTGCCAGCAGCCTAGACAGGGGCCAGCCCTTC
CDR3aa: CASSLDRGQPF
len: 11
d_gene: TRBD1
abundance: few
v_gene: TRBV7-9
j_gene: TRBJ2-1

CDR3nt: TGCGCCAGCAGAGACCTTCGGACAGGGGCTAATGAAAAACTGTTTTTT
CDR3aa: CASRDLRTGANEKLFF
len: 16
d_gene: TRBD1
abundance: few
v_gene: TRBV10-2
j_gene: TRBJ1-4

CDR3nt: TGTGCCAGCAGTTCAGTGTCAGGTTACAATCAGCCCCAGCATTTT
CDR3aa: CASSSVSGYNQPQHF
len: 15
d_gene: NA
abundance: few
v_gene: TRBV28
j_gene: TRBJ1-5

CDR3nt: TGCAGTGCAACCCCGGGACCTCAAGCTTTCTTT
CDR3aa: CSATPGPQAFF
len: 11
d_gene: NA
abundance: few
v_gene: TRBV20-1
j_gene: TRBJ1-1

CDR3nt: TGCGCCAGCAGCTTGACTATCGGGACAGCCCAAGAGACCCAGTACTTC
CDR3aa: CASSLTIGTAQETQYF
len: 16
d_gene: TRBD1
abundance: NA
v_gene: TRBV5-1
j_gene: TRBJ2-5

CDR3nt: TGTGCCAGCAGTCAGGGGGCGCGGTACGAGCAGTACTTC
CDR3aa: CASSQGARYEQYF
len: 13
d_gene: TRBD1
abundance: NA
v_gene: TRBV6-2/TRBV6-3
j_gene: TRBJ2-7

CDR3nt: TGTGCCATCACAATGACAGGGGGCGCTGACTATGGCTACACCTTC
CDR3aa: CAITMTGGADYGYTF
len: 15
d_gene: TRBD1
abundance: few
v_gene: TRBV10-3
j_gene: TRBJ1-2

CDR3nt: TGTGCCAGCAGCTCGGTGACAGGGGGTTACGAGCAGTACTTC
CDR3aa: CASSSVTGGYEQYF
len: 14
d_gene: TRBD1
abundance: NA
v_gene: TRBV6-1
j_gene: TRBJ2-7

CDR3nt: TGTGCCACCAGCAGAGATCGGGAAGCCAGGGCGAACCAGCCCCAGCATTTT
CDR3aa: CATSRDREARANQPQHF
len: 17
d_gene: NA
abundance: few
v_gene: TRBV15
j_gene: TRBJ1-5

CDR3nt: TGCGCCAGCAGCCCGCCGGACAGGAACACCGGGGAGCTGTTTTTT
CDR3aa: CASSPPDRNTGELFF
len: 15
d_gene: NA
abundance: many
v_gene: TRBV4-1
j_gene: TRBJ2-2

CDR3nt: TGTGCCAGCAGAGAGCGGGAGGTCTCCTACGAGCAGTACTTC
CDR3aa: CASREREVSYEQYF
len: 14
d_gene: TRBD2
abundance: few
v_gene: TRBV2
j_gene: TRBJ2-7

CDR3nt: TGTGCCAGCAGTTTAGGCGGAGCTACGAATGAGCAGTTCTTC
CDR3aa: CASSLGGATNEQFF
len: 14
d_gene: NA
abundance: few
v_gene: TRBV12-3/TRBV12-4
j_gene: TRBJ2-1

CDR3nt: TGTGCCAGTTGGGGCAGGGCGGGGGAGCAGTTCTTC
CDR3aa: CASWGRAGEQFF
len: 12
d_gene: NA
abundance: NA
v_gene: TRBV19
j_gene: TRBJ2-1

CDR3nt: TGTGCCAGCAGCCTGTCAGGGGGTATACGGGAGACCCAGTACTTC
CDR3aa: CASSLSGGIRETQYF
len: 15
d_gene: TRBD1
abundance: NA
v_gene: TRBV6-1
j_gene: TRBJ2-5

CDR3nt: TGCAGTGCTAGCCGGGGGTCGCGCACAGATACGCAGTATTTT
CDR3aa: CSASRGSRTDTQYF
len: 14
d_gene: NA
abundance: few
v_gene: TRBV20-1
j_gene: TRBJ2-3

CDR3nt: TGTGCCAGTAGCCGGGACTTTTTCTACGAGCAGTACTTC
CDR3aa: CASSRDFFYEQYF
len: 13
d_gene: NA
abundance: NA
v_gene: TRBV19
j_gene: TRBJ2-7

CDR3nt: TGTGCCAGCAGCCCCATAATTATTCCCGGCGGGCAGTTCTTC
CDR3aa: CASSPIIIPGGQFF
len: 14
d_gene: NA
abundance: NA
v_gene: TRBV7-6
j_gene: TRBJ2-1

CDR3nt: TGTGCCAGCAGTGATTCAGGGGGGGAAGGTTATGAGCAGTTCTTC
CDR3aa: CASSDSGGEGYEQFF
len: 15
d_gene: NA
abundance: few
v_gene: TRBV6-4
j_gene: TRBJ2-1

CDR3nt: TGCAGTGCTATTCGACTAGCGGGAGCCCAAGAGACCCAGTACTTC
CDR3aa: CSAIRLAGAQETQYF
len: 15
d_gene: TRBD2
abundance: NA
v_gene: TRBV20-1
j_gene: TRBJ2-5

CDR3nt: TGTGCCAGCAGCACCGACATACACTCCTACGAGCAGTACTTC
CDR3aa: CASSTDIHSYEQYF
len: 14
d_gene: NA
abundance: NA
v_gene: TRBV12-3/TRBV12-4
j_gene: TRBJ2-7

CDR3nt: TGTGCCAGCAGCGTAGGTAGGATGGGATACAATGAGCAGTTCTTC
CDR3aa: CASSVGRMGYNEQFF
len: 15
d_gene: NA
abundance: NA
v_gene: TRBV9
j_gene: TRBJ2-1

CDR3nt: TGCAGTGCTAGAGCCCACCCCCCGTGGGCGAGCACAGATACGCAGTATTTT
CDR3aa: CSARAHPPWASTDTQYF
len: 17
d_gene: NA
abundance: few
v_gene: TRBV20-1
j_gene: TRBJ2-3

CDR3nt: TGCAGCGGGGGGCTTCACACAGATACGCAGTATTTT
CDR3aa: CSGGLHTDTQYF
len: 12
d_gene: NA
abundance: many
v_gene: TRBV20-1
j_gene: TRBJ2-3

CDR3nt: TGCAGTGCTAGAGCCCTCGGACAGTTTGAGACCCAGTACTTC
CDR3aa: CSARALGQFETQYF
len: 14
d_gene: NA
abundance: many
v_gene: TRBV20-1
j_gene: TRBJ2-5

CDR3nt: TGTGCCATCAGTGGTCTAGCGGGGGACAATGAGCAGTTCTTC
CDR3aa: CAISGLAGDNEQFF
len: 14
d_gene: TRBD2
abundance: NA
v_gene: TRBV10-3
j_gene: TRBJ2-1

CDR3nt: TGTGCCAGCAGCTTGGCAGGGGCAGGGGTCCTGCCCCAGCATTTT
CDR3aa: CASSLAGAGVLPQHF
len: 15
d_gene: NA
abundance: NA
v_gene: TRBV5-7
j_gene: TRBJ1-5